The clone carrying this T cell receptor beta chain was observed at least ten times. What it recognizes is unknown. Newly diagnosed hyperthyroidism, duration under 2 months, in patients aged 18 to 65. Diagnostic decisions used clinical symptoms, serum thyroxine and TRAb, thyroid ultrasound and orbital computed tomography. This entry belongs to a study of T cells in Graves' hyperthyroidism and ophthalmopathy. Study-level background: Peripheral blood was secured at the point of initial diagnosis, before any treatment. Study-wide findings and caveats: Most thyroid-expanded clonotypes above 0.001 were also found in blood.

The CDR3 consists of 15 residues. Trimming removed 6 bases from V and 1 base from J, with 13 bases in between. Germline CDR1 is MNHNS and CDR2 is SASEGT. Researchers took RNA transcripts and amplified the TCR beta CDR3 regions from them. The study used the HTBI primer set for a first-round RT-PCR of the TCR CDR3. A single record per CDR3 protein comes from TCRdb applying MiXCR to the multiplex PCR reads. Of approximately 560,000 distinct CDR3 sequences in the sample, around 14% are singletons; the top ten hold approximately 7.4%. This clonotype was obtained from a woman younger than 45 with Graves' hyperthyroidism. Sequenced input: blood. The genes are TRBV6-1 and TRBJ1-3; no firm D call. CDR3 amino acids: CASSADWSSGNTIYF. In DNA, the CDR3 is TGTGCCAGCAGCGCGGACTGGTCGTCTGGAAACACCATATATTTT.